A selection of T cell receptor beta chains follows, all from one sample in a study of shared clonotypes between healthy human individuals. The method was immunoSEQ multiplex PCR; TCRdb's version includes in-frame clones alone and lacks a portion of them. The repertoire includes about 820,000 clones, nearly 95% of them detected once, and around 24% sits in the top ten. Sequenced input: naive CD8+ T cells sorted from blood. The receptors stem from a man under 40 in good health. CDR3s include the opening cysteine and the closing phenylalanine or tryptophan. The order of the fields is J gene, clone size, V gene, D gene, CDR3 DNA, CDR3 protein. D genes are given only for firm matches. Clone sizes are given selectively: once, few, many, or a class where the clone is expanded.

>TRBJ1-1|NA|TRBV5-4|TRBD1
TGTGCCAGCAGACCGGGACAGGGTACGATGAACACTGAAGCTTTCTTT
CASRPGQGTMNTEAFF
>TRBJ2-7|NA|TRBV6-5|TRBD2
TGTGCCAGCAGTTATCGGGAGGCCTCCTACGAGCAGTACTTC
CASSYREASYEQYF
>TRBJ2-2|NA|TRBV9|NA
TGTGCCAGCAGCACAACTTACGGGGAGCTGTTTTTT
CASSTTYGELFF
>TRBJ2-5|NA|TRBV28|NA
TGTGCCAGCAGCCTCACTAGCCCGCGAGAGACCCAGTACTTC
CASSLTSPRETQYF
>TRBJ1-2|NA|TRBV9|NA
TGTGCCAGCAGCCCTGAAGGCACGGAGTATGGCTACACCTTC
CASSPEGTEYGYTF
>TRBJ2-2|once|TRBV14|NA
TGTGCCAGCAGTCACTACAGGGAGAAGACCGGGGAGCTGTTTTTT
CASSHYREKTGELFF
>TRBJ2-7|once|TRBV18|NA
TGTGCCAGCTCGCACCGTGAAAGCGGAGCTACCTACGAGCAGTACTTC
CASSHRESGATYEQYF
>TRBJ1-5|NA|TRBV7-9|NA
TGTGCCAGCAGCAGGACAGCAGAAGACAATCAGCCCCAGCATTTT
CASSRTAEDNQPQHF
>TRBJ2-7|few|TRBV7-9|NA
TGTGCCAGCAGCGACTCCTACGAGCAGTACTTC
CASSDSYEQYF
>TRBJ1-2|NA|TRBV2|NA
TGTGCCAGCAGTGAAGCGGAAAACAGCTACTATGGCTACACCTTC
CASSEAENSYYGYTF
>TRBJ2-2|NA|TRBV7-3|NA
TGTGCCAGCAGCCCGGACGGCTACACCGGGGAGCTGTTTTTT
CASSPDGYTGELFF
>TRBJ2-2|NA|TRBV7-9|TRBD1
TGTGCCAGCAGCCTGCCGACAGGGACAACCATCCCCGGGGAGCTGTTTTTT
CASSLPTGTTIPGELFF
>TRBJ2-1|NA|TRBV28|NA
TGTGCCAGCAGTTTGCCCACGACAGTTGGCTCCTACAATGAGCAGTTCTTC
CASSLPTTVGSYNEQFF
>TRBJ1-4|NA|TRBV28|NA
TGTGCCAGCAGTTTCTACTCAGGGGAAACTAATGAAAAACTGTTTTTT
CASSFYSGETNEKLFF
>TRBJ2-7|NA|TRBV14|NA
TGTGCCAGCAGCCAAGGGTACGAGCAGTACTTC
CASSQGYEQYF
>TRBJ2-3|NA|TRBV4-1|NA
TGCGCCAGCAGCCCCCCGTACGGGGGTCGGGATACGCAGTATTTT
CASSPPYGGRDTQYF
>TRBJ2-7|NA|TRBV5-6|NA
TGTGCCAGCAGCTCACTCCTAGGAGCCCCTTACGAGCAGTACTTC
CASSSLLGAPYEQYF
>TRBJ2-5|NA|TRBV28|NA
TGTGCCAGCCGACGGGGACAAGAGACCCAGTACTTC
CASRRGQETQYF
>TRBJ2-7|NA|TRBV6-5|NA
TGTGCCAGCAGTTACTCCATGATGGGGATCTCCTACGAGCAGTACTTC
CASSYSMMGISYEQYF
>TRBJ2-1|once|TRBV29-1|TRBD2
TGCAGCGTTGAACAAGCGGGAGGCCCCGAGGATGAGCAGTTCTTC
CSVEQAGGPEDEQFF
>TRBJ2-1|NA|TRBV6-1|TRBD1
TGTGCCAGCAGCGCAACAGGGGCCGTTTCGCCCGAGCAGTTCTTC
CASSATGAVSPEQFF
>TRBJ2-7|NA|TRBV29-1|TRBD2
TGCAGCGTTGAGGGTCGGGGGGAGAAAGGCTACGAGCAGTACTTC
CSVEGRGEKGYEQYF
>TRBJ2-7|NA|TRBV27|TRBD1
TGTGCCAGCAGTTTAAAGCCAGGACAGGGAACTACCGAGCAGTACTTC
CASSLKPGQGTTEQYF
>TRBJ2-2|NA|TRBV5-1|TRBD1
TGCGCCAGCAGCTCAGACAGGGATTACACCGGGGAGCTGTTTTTT
CASSSDRDYTGELFF
>TRBJ1-1|NA|TRBV5-1|NA
TGCGCCAGCAGCCCTCTCGGGTTTCAGGCGGGGTACACTGAAGCTTTCTTT
CASSPLGFQAGYTEAFF
>TRBJ2-7|NA|TRBV15|TRBD2
TGTGCCACCAGCAGAGATGCTAGCGGGGTTATCTCCTACGAGCAGTACTTC
CATSRDASGVISYEQYF
>TRBJ1-1|NA|TRBV7-9|NA
TGTGCCAGCACCTTACATCCGAACACTGAAGCTTTCTTT
CASTLHPNTEAFF
>TRBJ2-1|NA|TRBV4-3|TRBD2
TGCGCCAGCAGCCAAGGTGAAGACCGGGACTACTCCTACAATGAGCAGTTCTTC
CASSQGEDRDYSYNEQFF
>TRBJ2-7|once|TRBV5-1|TRBD2
TGCGCCAGCAGCTTTCACACTAGCGGTTCCTACGAGCAGTACTTC
CASSFHTSGSYEQYF
>TRBJ1-1|NA|TRBV6-6|TRBD1
TGTGCCAGCAGCGCAGGGGGCACTGAAGCTTTCTTT
CASSAGGTEAFF
>TRBJ2-1|NA|TRBV19|TRBD2
TGTGCCAGTAGTATAGCCCACAGACTAGCGGGAGGGCTTCACAATGAGCAGTTCTTC
CASSIAHRLAGGLHNEQFF
>TRBJ1-5|NA|TRBV7-3|TRBD1
TGTGCCACCGGGGGAGGGGGCATTCAGCCCCAGCATTTT
CATGGGGIQPQHF
>TRBJ2-7|NA|TRBV2|NA
TGTGCCAGCAGTGATGGCGGGGGCCTTGAGTACTTC
CASSDGGGLEYF
>TRBJ2-7|NA|TRBV6-1|NA
TGTGCCAGCAGTGAAGCGGTCTCCTACGAGCAGTACTTC
CASSEAVSYEQYF
>TRBJ2-3|NA|TRBV28|TRBD2
TGTGCCAGTCCCCTTATGCGCCTAGCGGGAGTTACATATACGCAGTATTTT
CASPLMRLAGVTYTQYF
>TRBJ2-7|NA|TRBV7-9|NA
TGTGCCAGCAGCCCGAGGGCCTACGAGCAGTACTTC
CASSPRAYEQYF
>TRBJ2-5|NA|TRBV18|NA
TGTGCCAGCTCACCAGATATACGGGCAGGGGAGACCCAGTACTTC
CASSPDIRAGETQYF
>TRBJ2-3|NA|TRBV7-7|NA
TGTGCTAGCAGCCCAGTGGTTCTGGATACGCAGTATTTT
CASSPVVLDTQYF
>TRBJ2-3|NA|TRBV9|NA
TGTGCCAGCAGCGTAACGTCAGGGGTTAAAGATACGCAGTATTTT
CASSVTSGVKDTQYF
>TRBJ2-1|NA|TRBV7-8|NA
TGTGCCAGCAGCTTGAGACCTACCAATGAGCAGTTCTTC
CASSLRPTNEQFF
>TRBJ2-1|once|TRBV14|NA
TGTGCCAGCAGCCAAGGAGGGGTTTATTCCTACAATGAGCAGTTCTTC
CASSQGGVYSYNEQFF
>TRBJ2-3|NA|TRBV6-1|NA
TGTGCCAGCAGTGCCCTAGGGCAAGATACGCAGTATTTT
CASSALGQDTQYF
>TRBJ2-1|once|TRBV21-1|NA
TGTGCCAGCAGCAAGAGAAATGAGCAGTTCTTC
CASSKRNEQFF
>TRBJ2-7|NA|TRBV10-1|NA
TGCGCCAGCAGTGGGGTATCGGACTACGAGCAGTACTTC
CASSGVSDYEQYF
>TRBJ2-3|NA|TRBV7-7|TRBD2
TGTGCTAGCAGCTTATCCGGGAGGTTCTCCGATACGCAGTATTTT
CASSLSGRFSDTQYF